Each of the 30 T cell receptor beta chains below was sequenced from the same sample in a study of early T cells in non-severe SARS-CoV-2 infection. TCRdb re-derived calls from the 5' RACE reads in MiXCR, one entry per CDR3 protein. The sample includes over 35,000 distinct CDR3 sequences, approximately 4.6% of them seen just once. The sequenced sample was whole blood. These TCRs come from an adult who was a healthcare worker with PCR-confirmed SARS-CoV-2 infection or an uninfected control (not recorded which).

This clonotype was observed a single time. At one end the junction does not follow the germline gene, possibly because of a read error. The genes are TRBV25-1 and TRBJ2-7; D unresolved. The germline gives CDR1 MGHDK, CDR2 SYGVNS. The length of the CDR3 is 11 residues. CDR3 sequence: CDSSEMDEQYF. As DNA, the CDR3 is TGTGACAGCAGTGAAATGGACGAGCAGTACTTC.

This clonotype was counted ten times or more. The CDR3 reads CASSHTSTSHYEQYF. CDR3 nucleotides: TGTGCCAGCAGCCACACTTCTACTTCCCATTACGAGCAGTACTTC. The J gene is TRBJ2-7, the V gene TRBV4-2; D unclear. The germline CDR1 and CDR2 sequences are LGHNA and YNFKEQ. The CDR3 is made up of 15 amino acids. V lost 3 bases to trimming and J lost 4 bases, with 16 bases between them.

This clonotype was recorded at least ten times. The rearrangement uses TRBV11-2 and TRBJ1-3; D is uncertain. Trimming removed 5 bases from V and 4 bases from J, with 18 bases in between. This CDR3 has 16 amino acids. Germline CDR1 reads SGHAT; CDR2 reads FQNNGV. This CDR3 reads CASSPRASLAGNTIYF. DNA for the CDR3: TGTGCCAGCAGCCCTCGGGCCAGCCTAGCCGGAAACACCATATATTTT.

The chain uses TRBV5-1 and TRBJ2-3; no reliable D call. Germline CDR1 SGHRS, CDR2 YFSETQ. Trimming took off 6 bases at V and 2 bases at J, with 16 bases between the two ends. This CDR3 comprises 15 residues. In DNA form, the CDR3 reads TGCGCCAGCACGCCTGGCCCGCCCGACACAGATACGCAGTATTTT. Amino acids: CASTPGPPDTDTQYF.

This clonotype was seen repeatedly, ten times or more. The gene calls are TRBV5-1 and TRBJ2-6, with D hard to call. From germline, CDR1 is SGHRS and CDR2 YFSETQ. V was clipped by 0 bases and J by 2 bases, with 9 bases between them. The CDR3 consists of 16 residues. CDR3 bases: TGCGCCAGCAGCTTGGGTGGTCTGACTGGGGCCAACGTCCTGACTTTC. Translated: CASSLGGLTGANVLTF.

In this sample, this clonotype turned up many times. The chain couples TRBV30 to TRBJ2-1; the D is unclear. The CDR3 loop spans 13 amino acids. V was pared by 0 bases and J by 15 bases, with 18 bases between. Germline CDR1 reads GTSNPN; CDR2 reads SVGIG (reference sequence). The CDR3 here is CAWSVPRLMEWFF. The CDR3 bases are TGTGCCTGGAGTGTACCCCGATTGATGGAGTGGTTCTTC.

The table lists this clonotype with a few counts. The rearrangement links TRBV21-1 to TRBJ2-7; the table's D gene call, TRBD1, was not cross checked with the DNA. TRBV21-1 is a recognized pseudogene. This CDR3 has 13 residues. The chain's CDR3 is CASSPETSSGQYF. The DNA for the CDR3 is TGTGCCAGCAGCCCCGAGACATCTTCGGGGCAGTACTTC.

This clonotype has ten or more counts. This chain's CDR3 is CASSPVGTEAFF. Here the CDR3 DNA reads TGTGCCAGCAGCCCAGTTGGGACTGAAGCTTTCTTT. The gene calls are TRBV11-2 and TRBJ1-1; D unclear. CDR1 and CDR2 (germline): SGHAT, FQNNGV. This CDR3 has 12 residues. Trimming pared 5 bases from V and 5 bases from J, leaving 9 bases between.

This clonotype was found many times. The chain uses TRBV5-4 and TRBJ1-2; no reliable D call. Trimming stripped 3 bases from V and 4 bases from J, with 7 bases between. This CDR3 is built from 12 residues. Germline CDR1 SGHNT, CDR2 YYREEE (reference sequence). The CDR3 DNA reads TGTGCCAGCAGCTGGATCTCCTATGGCTACACCTTC. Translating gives CASSWISYGYTF.

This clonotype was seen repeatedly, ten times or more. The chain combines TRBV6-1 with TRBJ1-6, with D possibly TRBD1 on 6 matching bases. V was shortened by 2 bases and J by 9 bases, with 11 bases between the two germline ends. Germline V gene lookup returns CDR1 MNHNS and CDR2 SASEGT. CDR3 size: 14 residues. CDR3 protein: CASSELDRSSPLHF. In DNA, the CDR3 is TGTGCCAGCAGTGAACTGGACAGATCTTCACCCCTCCACTTT.

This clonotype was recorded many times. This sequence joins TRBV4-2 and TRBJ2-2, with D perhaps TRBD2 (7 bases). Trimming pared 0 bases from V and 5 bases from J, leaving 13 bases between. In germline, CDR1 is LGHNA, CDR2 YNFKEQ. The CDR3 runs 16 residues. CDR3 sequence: CASSQEAGTPTGELFF. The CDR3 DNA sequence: TGTGCCAGCAGCCAAGAAGCGGGGACACCGACCGGGGAGCTGTTTTTT.

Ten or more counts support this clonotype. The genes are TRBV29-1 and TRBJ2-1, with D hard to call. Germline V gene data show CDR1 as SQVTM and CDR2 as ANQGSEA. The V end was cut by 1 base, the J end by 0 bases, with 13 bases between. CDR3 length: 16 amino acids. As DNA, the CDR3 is TGCAGCGTTGAAGTTCGTCTAAAGGGCTCCTACAATGAGCAGTTCTTC. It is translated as CSVEVRLKGSYNEQFF.

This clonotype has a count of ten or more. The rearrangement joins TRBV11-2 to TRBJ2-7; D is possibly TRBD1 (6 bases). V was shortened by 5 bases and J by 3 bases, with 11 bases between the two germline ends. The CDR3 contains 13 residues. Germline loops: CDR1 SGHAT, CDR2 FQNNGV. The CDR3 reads CASSPGTNYEQYF. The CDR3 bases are TGTGCCAGCAGCCCCGGGACAAACTACGAGCAGTACTTC. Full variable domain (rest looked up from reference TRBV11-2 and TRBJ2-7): EAGVAQSPRYKIIEKRQSVAFWCNPISGHATLYWYQQILGQGPKLLIQFQNNGVVDDSQLPKDRFSAERLKGVDSTLKIQPAKLEDSAVYLCASSPGTNYEQYFGPGTRLTVT.

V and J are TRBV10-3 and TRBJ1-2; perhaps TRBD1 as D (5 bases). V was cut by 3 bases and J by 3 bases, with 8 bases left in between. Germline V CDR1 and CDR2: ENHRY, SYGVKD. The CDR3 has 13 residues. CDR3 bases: TGTGCCATCAGTGATCAGACAGACTATGGCTACACCTTC. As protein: CAISDQTDYGYTF.

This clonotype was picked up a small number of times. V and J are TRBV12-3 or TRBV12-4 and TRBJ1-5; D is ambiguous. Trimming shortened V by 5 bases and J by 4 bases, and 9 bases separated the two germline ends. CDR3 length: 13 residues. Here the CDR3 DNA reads TGTGCCAGCAGTCCTGTAGGGAATCAGCCCCAGCATTTT. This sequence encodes CASSPVGNQPQHF.

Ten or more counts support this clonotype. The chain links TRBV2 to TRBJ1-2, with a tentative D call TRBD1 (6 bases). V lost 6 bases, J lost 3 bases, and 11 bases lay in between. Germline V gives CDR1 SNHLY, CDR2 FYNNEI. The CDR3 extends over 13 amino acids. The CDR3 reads CASSTQGYYGYTF. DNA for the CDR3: TGTGCCAGCAGCACACAGGGATACTATGGCTACACCTTC.

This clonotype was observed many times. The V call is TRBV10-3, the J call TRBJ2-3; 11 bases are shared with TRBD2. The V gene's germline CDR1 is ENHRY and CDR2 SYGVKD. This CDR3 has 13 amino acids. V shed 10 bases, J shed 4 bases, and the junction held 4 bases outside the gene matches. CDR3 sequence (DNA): TGTGCCACCGGGACTAGCGGCTCAGATACGCAGTATTTT. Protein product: CATGTSGSDTQYF.

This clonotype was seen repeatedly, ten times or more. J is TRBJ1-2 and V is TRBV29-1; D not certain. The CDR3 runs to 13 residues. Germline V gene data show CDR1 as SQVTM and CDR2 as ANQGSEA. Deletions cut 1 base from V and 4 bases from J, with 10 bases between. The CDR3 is CSVEAETPYGYTF. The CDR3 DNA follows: TGCAGCGTTGAAGCCGAGACCCCCTATGGCTACACCTTC.

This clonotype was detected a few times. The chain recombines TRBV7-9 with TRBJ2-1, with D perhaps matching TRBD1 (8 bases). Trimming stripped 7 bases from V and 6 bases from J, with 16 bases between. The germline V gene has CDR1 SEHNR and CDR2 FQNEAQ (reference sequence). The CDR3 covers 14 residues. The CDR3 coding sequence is TGTGCCAGCATCAACAGGGGGGGATCCAATGAGCAGTTCTTC. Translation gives CASINRGGSNEQFF.

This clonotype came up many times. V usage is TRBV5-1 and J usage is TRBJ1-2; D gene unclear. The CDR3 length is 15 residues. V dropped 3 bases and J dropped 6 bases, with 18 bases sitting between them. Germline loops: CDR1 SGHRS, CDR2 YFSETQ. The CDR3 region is CASSWGDTRADGYTF. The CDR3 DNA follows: TGCGCCAGCAGCTGGGGTGATACACGGGCGGATGGCTACACCTTC. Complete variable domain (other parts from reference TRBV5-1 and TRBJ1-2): KAGVTQTPRYLIKTRGQQVTLSCSPISGHRSVSWYQQTPGQGLQFLFEYFSETQRNKGNFPGRFSGRQFSNSRSEMNVSTLELGDSALYLCASSWGDTRADGYTFGSGTRLTVV.

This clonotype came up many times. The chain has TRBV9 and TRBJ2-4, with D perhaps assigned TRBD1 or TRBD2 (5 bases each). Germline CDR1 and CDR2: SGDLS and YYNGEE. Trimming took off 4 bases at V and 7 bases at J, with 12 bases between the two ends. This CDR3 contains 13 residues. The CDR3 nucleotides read TGTGCCAGCAGCTCCGGGACGGGTAACATTCAGTACTTC. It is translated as CASSSGTGNIQYF.

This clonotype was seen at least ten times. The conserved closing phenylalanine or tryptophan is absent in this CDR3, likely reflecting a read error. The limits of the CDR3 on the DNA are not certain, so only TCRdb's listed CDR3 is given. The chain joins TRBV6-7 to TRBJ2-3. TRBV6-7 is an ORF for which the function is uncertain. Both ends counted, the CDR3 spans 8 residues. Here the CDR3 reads CASSYLLY.

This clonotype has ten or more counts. CDR3 protein: CSASLQPDTQYF. DNA of the CDR3: TGCAGTGCGTCACTCCAACCAGATACGCAGTATTTT. The chain couples TRBV20-1 to TRBJ2-3; the D is unclear. V dropped 6 bases and J dropped 4 bases, with 11 bases sitting between them. The CDR3 totals 12 residues. The germline CDR1 and CDR2 sequences are DFQATT and SNEGSKA (reference sequence).

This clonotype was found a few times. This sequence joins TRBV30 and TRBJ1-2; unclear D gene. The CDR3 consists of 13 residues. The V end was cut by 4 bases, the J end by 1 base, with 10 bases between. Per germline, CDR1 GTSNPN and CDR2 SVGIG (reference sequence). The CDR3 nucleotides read TGTGCCTGGACGCCAGAGGATAACTATGGCTACACCTTC. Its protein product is CAWTPEDNYGYTF.

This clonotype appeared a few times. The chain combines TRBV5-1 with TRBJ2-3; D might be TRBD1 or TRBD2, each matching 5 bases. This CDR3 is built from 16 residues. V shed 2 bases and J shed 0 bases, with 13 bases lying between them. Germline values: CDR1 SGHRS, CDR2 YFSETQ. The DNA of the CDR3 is TGCGCCAGCAGCTTACCCGGGACGGCAAGCACAGATACGCAGTATTTT. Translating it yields CASSLPGTASTDTQYF. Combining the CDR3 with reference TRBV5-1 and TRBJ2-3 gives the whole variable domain KAGVTQTPRYLIKTRGQQVTLSCSPISGHRSVSWYQQTPGQGLQFLFEYFSETQRNKGNFPGRFSGRQFSNSRSEMNVSTLELGDSALYLCASSLPGTASTDTQYFGPGTRLTVL.

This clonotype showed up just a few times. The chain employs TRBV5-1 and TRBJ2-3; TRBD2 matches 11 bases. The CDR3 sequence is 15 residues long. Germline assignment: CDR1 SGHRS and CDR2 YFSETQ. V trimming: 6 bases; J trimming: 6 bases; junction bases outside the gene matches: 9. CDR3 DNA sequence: TGCGCCAGCACCACTAGCGGGGGACCAGAGGATACGCAGTATTTT. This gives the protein CASTTSGGPEDTQYF.

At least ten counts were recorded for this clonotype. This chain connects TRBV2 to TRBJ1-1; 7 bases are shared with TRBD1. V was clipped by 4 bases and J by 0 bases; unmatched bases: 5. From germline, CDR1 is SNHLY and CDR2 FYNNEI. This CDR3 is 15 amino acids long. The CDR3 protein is CASSGDSLMNTEAFF. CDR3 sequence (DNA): TGTGCCAGCAGTGGGGACAGCCTCATGAACACTGAAGCTTTCTTT. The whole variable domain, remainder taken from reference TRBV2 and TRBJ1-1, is EPEVTQTPSHQVTQMGQEVILRCVPISNHLYFYWYRQILGQKVEFLVSFYNNEISEKSEIFDDQFSVERPDGSNFTLKIRSTKLEDSAMYFCASSGDSLMNTEAFFGQGTRLTVV.

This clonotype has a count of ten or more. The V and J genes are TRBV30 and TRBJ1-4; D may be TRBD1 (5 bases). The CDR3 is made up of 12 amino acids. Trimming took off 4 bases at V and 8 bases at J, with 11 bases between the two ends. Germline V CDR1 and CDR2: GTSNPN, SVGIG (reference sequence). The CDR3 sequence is CAWKGEEEKLFF. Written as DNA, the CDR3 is TGTGCCTGGAAAGGGGAGGAAGAAAAACTGTTTTTT.

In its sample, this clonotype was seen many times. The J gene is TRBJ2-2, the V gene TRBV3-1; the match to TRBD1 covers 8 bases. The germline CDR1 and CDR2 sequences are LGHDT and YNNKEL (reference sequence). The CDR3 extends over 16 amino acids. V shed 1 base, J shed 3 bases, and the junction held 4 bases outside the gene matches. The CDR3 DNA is TGTGCCAGCAGCCAAGCCGACAGGGGTTACACCGGGGAGCTGTTTTTT. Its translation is CASSQADRGYTGELFF.

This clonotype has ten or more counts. CDR3 protein: CASSLSHTEAFF. The CDR3 nucleotides are TGTGCCAGCAGCTTATCCCACACTGAAGCTTTCTTT. The chain recombines TRBV7-8 with TRBJ1-1; unclear D gene. The CDR3 totals 12 residues. The V and J ends lost 2 bases and 3 bases respectively, with 4 bases between them. CDR1 and CDR2 (germline): SGHVS, FQNEAQ.